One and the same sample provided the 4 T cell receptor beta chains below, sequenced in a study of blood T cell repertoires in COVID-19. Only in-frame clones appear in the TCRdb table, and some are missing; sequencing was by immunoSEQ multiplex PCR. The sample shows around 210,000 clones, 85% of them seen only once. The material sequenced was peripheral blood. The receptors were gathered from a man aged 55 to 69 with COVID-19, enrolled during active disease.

The CDR3 region is CASSFSVVYGYTF. The CDR3 DNA is TGTGCCAGCAGCTTTTCGGTGGTGTATGGCTACACCTTC. This chain uses TRBV5-5 with TRBJ1-2; D gene uncertain. The CDR3 totals 13 residues. With 2 bases removed from V and 5 bases from J, the gap between germline ends came to 10 bases. Germline-derived CDR1 and CDR2 are SGHKS and YYEKEE (reference sequence).

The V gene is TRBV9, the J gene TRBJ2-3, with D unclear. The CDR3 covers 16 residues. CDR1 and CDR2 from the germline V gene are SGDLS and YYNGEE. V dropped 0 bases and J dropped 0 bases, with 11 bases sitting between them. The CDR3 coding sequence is TGTGCCAGCAGCGTAGATTTAGCTTCTAGCACAGATACGCAGTATTTT. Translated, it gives CASSVDLASSTDTQYF.

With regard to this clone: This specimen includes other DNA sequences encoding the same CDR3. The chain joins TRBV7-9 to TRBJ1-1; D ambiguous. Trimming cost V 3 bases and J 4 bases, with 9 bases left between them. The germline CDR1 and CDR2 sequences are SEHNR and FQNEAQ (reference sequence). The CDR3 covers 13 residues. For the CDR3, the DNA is TGTGCCAGCAGCTTTCAGGTTGGCACTGAAGCTTTCTTT. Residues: CASSFQVGTEAFF.

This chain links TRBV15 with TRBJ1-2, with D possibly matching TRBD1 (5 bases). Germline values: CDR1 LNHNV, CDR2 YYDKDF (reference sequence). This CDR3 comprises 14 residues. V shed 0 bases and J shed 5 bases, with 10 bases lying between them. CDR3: CATSRDREWYGYTF. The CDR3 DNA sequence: TGTGCCACCAGCAGAGACAGGGAATGGTATGGCTACACCTTC. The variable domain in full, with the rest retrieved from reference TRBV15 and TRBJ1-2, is DAMVIQNPRYQVTQFGKPVTLSCSQTLNHNVMYWYQQKSSQAPKLLFHYYDKDFNNEADTPDNFQSRRPNTSFCFLDIRSPGLGDTAMYLCATSRDREWYGYTFGSGTRLTVV.